Presented here are 20 T cell receptor beta chains from one specimen sequenced in a study of blood T cells in healthy people across ages. Primed by a sample-barcoded 5' primer and a J-beta primer mix, a second PCR proceeded for 7 to 11 cycles. TCRdb re-called the 5' RACE reads with MiXCR, one entry per CDR3 protein. The sample has fewer than 950,000 distinct CDR3 sequences, 40% to 65% seen once. Source material: blood. Source of these receptors: a man older than 75 in good health.

This clonotype has ten or more counts. This chain connects TRBV29-1 to TRBJ2-1; 8 bases agree with TRBD2. Germline lookup yields CDR1 SQVTM and CDR2 ANQGSEA. The CDR3 runs to 14 residues. The ends lost 6 bases at V and 0 bases at J; junction bases unmatched: 4. CDR3 amino acids: CSVAGTSSYNEQFF. The DNA of the CDR3 is TGCAGCGTAGCCGGGACTAGCTCCTACAATGAGCAGTTCTTC.

The chain joins TRBV7-3 to TRBJ2-4; 9 bases match TRBD1. V lost 6 bases, J lost 9 bases, and 6 bases stayed unmatched. This CDR3 region has 13 residues. Germline V gene sequence: CDR1 SGHTA, CDR2 FQGTGA. CDR3: CASSRDRAGIQYF. The CDR3 bases are TGTGCCAGCAGTCGGGACAGGGCTGGCATTCAGTACTTC.

The chain links TRBV29-1 to TRBJ1-5; D gene unclear. CDR1 SQVTM and CDR2 ANQGSEA come from the germline V gene. Trimming cost V 4 bases and J 7 bases, with 8 bases left between them. The CDR3 has 11 amino acids. The CDR3 reads CSVGMRQPQHF. In nucleotides, the CDR3 is TGCAGCGTTGGAATGAGGCAGCCCCAGCATTTT.

The V gene is TRBV28, the J gene TRBJ1-4; D call uncertain. V was trimmed by 6 bases and J by 10 bases, leaving 18 bases between them. The CDR3 totals 14 residues. Germline CDR1 is MDHEN and CDR2 is SYDVKM. The CDR3 DNA sequence: TGTGCCAGCAGGCCCGCAGGAAAACCGGGAAAACTGTTTTTT. It encodes CASRPAGKPGKLFF.

The rearrangement uses TRBV12-3 or TRBV12-4 and TRBJ2-1, with D unresolved. Trimming stripped 6 bases from V and 5 bases from J, with 17 bases between. This CDR3 has 15 residues. The CDR3 loop is CASSPRRGSHNEQFF. The CDR3 DNA reads TGTGCCAGCAGCCCAAGGCGCGGCAGTCACAATGAGCAGTTCTTC.

This clonotype was detected only a few times. This chain links TRBV5-1 with TRBJ2-7, with 10 bases matching TRBD2. V shed 3 bases, J shed 4 bases, and the junction held 1 base outside the gene matches. This CDR3 has 13 residues. Germline CDR1 SGHRS, CDR2 YFSETQ. The CDR3 coding sequence is TGCGCCAGCAGCTCACTAGCGGGGTACGAGCAGTACTTC. This encodes CASSSLAGYEQYF.

A few counts support this clonotype. V gene TRBV10-3 combines with J gene TRBJ2-7; 8 bases fit TRBD2. V shed 0 bases, J shed 2 bases, and the junction held 12 bases outside the gene matches. The CDR3 is 18 residues long. The germline V gene has CDR1 ENHRY and CDR2 SYGVKD. The CDR3: CAISESVIGLASPYEQYF. In DNA form, the CDR3 reads TGTGCCATCAGTGAGTCAGTTATAGGACTAGCTTCCCCCTACGAGCAGTACTTC.

The chain links TRBV7-2 to TRBJ2-1; D is possibly TRBD1 or TRBD2 (7 bases each). The germline V and J ends were trimmed by 7 bases and 4 bases, with 14 bases remaining between them. Germline loops: CDR1 SGHTA, CDR2 FQGNSA. This CDR3 has 14 amino acids. The CDR3 nucleotides are TGTGCCAGCACAACCAGGGGGGGGTACAATGAGCAGTTCTTC. Protein sequence: CASTTRGGYNEQFF.

This clonotype occurred a few times. The chain recombines TRBV12-3 or TRBV12-4 with TRBJ2-5; 12 bases agree with TRBD2. The length of the CDR3 is 15 residues. The V and J ends lost 6 bases and 5 bases, in that order; junction bases with no gene match: 7. For the CDR3, the DNA is TGTGCCAGCAGGAGAGGGACTAGCGGGTCGGAGACCCAGTACTTC. It translates to CASRRGTSGSETQYF.

The gene calls are TRBV5-1 and TRBJ2-3, with 7 bases that match TRBD2. Trimming took 0 bases from V and 2 from J; bases not matched to a gene: 6. CDR3 size: 16 residues. Germline values: CDR1 SGHRS, CDR2 YFSETQ. In DNA, the CDR3 is TGCGCCAGCAGCTTGGTCGGACTAGGGACCACAGATACGCAGTATTTT. The encoded protein is CASSLVGLGTTDTQYF. Based on the CDR3 plus reference TRBV5-1 and TRBJ2-3, the full variable domain is KAGVTQTPRYLIKTRGQQVTLSCSPISGHRSVSWYQQTPGQGLQFLFEYFSETQRNKGNFPGRFSGRQFSNSRSEMNVSTLELGDSALYLCASSLVGLGTTDTQYFGPGTRLTVL.

V gene TRBV6-6 combines with J gene TRBJ2-1, with D uncertain. V lost 7 bases to trimming and J lost 7 bases, with 20 bases between them. CDR3 size: 15 residues. Germline CDR1 is MNHNY and CDR2 is SVGAGI (reference sequence). This chain's CDR3 is CASNPRSRTPNEQFF. The CDR3 DNA sequence: TGTGCCAGCAACCCCCGGAGTAGAACACCTAATGAGCAGTTCTTC.

The chain links TRBV27 to TRBJ2-7; 10 bases map to TRBD1. The V segment lost 2 bases and the J segment 2 bases; nucleotides outside the gene matches: 6. Germline CDR1 MNHEY, CDR2 SMNVEV (reference sequence). This CDR3 region has 16 residues. The CDR3 DNA is TGTGCCAGCAGTTTAGGGACCGGGACAGGGGCCTACGAGCAGTACTTC. It translates to CASSLGTGTGAYEQYF.

This rearrangement joins TRBV27 to TRBJ1-5; D ambiguous. CDR1 and CDR2 from the germline V gene are MNHEY and SMNVEV (reference sequence). CDR3 length: 14 amino acids. The ends were cut back, 6 bases at V and 0 bases at J, with 9 bases in the middle. The CDR3 reads CASRSATSNQPQHF. DNA for the CDR3: TGTGCCAGCAGATCTGCCACTAGCAATCAGCCCCAGCATTTT.

The chain recombines TRBV2 with TRBJ1-6; no clear D gene. With 0 bases removed from V and 12 bases from J, the gap between germline ends came to 6 bases. In germline, CDR1 is SNHLY, CDR2 FYNNEI. The CDR3 length is 12 residues. The CDR3 coding sequence is TGTGCCAGCAGTGAAGCGGTTCGACCCCTCCACTTT. Translation: CASSEAVRPLHF.

The V gene is TRBV6-1, the J gene TRBJ1-4, with D unresolved. The CDR3 runs 15 residues. V dropped 3 bases and J dropped 7 bases, with 15 bases sitting between them. Germline values: CDR1 MNHNS, CDR2 SASEGT. The CDR3 spells CASSDYRSYGEKLFF. The CDR3 DNA reads as TGTGCCAGCAGTGACTATCGGTCGTATGGTGAAAAACTGTTTTTT.

With respect to this clonotype: At one boundary the junction diverges from the germline segment, which might be a read error. The rearrangement links TRBV5-1 to TRBJ2-3; D not resolved. Germline V gene data show CDR1 as SGHRS and CDR2 as YFSETQ. There are 14 residues in the CDR3. CDR3: CANSLRSSADTQYF. The CDR3 DNA reads TGCGCCAACAGCTTGCGGTCGTCCGCAGATACGCAGTATTTT.

The chain couples TRBV2 to TRBJ1-2; D remains ambiguous. This CDR3 comprises 15 residues. With 8 bases removed from V and 2 bases from J, the gap between germline ends came to 18 bases. Per the germline V gene, CDR1 is SNHLY and CDR2 is FYNNEI. CDR3: CASGERIFLNYGYTF. Here the CDR3 DNA reads TGTGCCAGCGGGGAACGAATTTTCCTCAACTATGGCTACACCTTC.

The rearrangement joins TRBV18 to TRBJ1-5, with D perhaps TRBD1 (5 bases). Germline loops: CDR1 KGHSH, CDR2 LQKENI. The CDR3 runs to 18 residues. Trimming stripped 3 bases from V and 3 bases from J, with 21 bases between. CDR3 region: CASSPTALGTSFNQPQHF. In nucleotides, the CDR3 is TGTGCCAGCTCACCCACCGCCCTCGGGACCTCCTTCAATCAGCCCCAGCATTTT.

The chain recombines TRBV20-1 with TRBJ2-1, with TRBD2 matching over 8 bases. V shed 3 bases, J shed 9 bases, and the junction held 13 bases outside the gene matches. The CDR3 loop spans 15 amino acids. Germline loops: CDR1 DFQATT, CDR2 SNEGSKA (reference sequence). CDR3 region: CSASVGDGGGFEQFF. CDR3 in DNA: TGCAGTGCTAGTGTGGGCGACGGGGGGGGGTTTGAGCAGTTCTTC.

V gene TRBV10-3 combines with J gene TRBJ2-4; 8 bases line up with TRBD1. The J call may be in error: the DNA end matches TRBJ2-7 better. The CDR3 contains 14 residues. Per germline, CDR1 ENHRY and CDR2 SYGVKD. The CDR3: CAISEGTGLYEQYF. CDR3 in DNA: TGTGCCATCAGTGAAGGGACAGGATTATACGAGCAGTACTTC.